The 20 T cell receptor beta chains listed next were all sequenced from one sample in a study of regulatory T cells in long-lasting Graves disease. Time point in this sample: persistent/refractory GD, antithyroid drugs over 5 years with positive TRAb. Generation of the TCR library employed RNA extracted from PBMCs. Library construction for TCR beta used iRepertoire HTBI primers and Arm-PCR of CDR3 regions. TCRdb used MiXCR to reprocess the multiplex PCR reads, holding one entry per CDR3 protein. The table shows roughly 400,000 distinct CDR3 sequences, with around 20% occurring only once. Sample: peripheral blood mononuclear cells (PBMCs), taken when the disease was refractory, from a patient treated with antithyroid drugs. The receptors stem from a female donor with Graves disease.

This clonotype was detected ten times or more. The chain is built from TRBV20-1 and TRBJ2-5, with no clear D. Per the germline V gene, CDR1 is DFQATT and CDR2 is SNEGSKA (reference sequence). The V and J ends lost 6 bases and 2 bases respectively, with 10 bases between them. This CDR3 spans 12 amino acids. Written as DNA, the CDR3 is TGCAGTGCCTTTAGTATTCAAGAGACCCAGTACTTC. Its translation is CSAFSIQETQYF.

This clonotype was seen only a few times. Written as DNA, the CDR3 is TGTGCCAGCAGCCACGACAGAGAATGGATTGGCGGGGAGCTGTTTTTT. This translates into CASSHDREWIGGELFF. This chain links TRBV7-9 with TRBJ2-2, with a tentative D call TRBD1 (5 bases). The germline V gene encodes CDR1 SEHNR and CDR2 FQNEAQ (reference sequence). The germline V and J ends were trimmed by 5 bases and 7 bases, with 20 bases remaining between them. This CDR3 is 16 amino acids long.

The chain is built from TRBV10-2 and TRBJ2-7; 15 bases line up with TRBD2. Trimming took 8 bases from V and 7 from J; bases not matched to a gene: 12. CDR1 WSHSY and CDR2 SAAADI come from the germline V gene. The CDR3 is made up of 16 amino acids. In DNA form, the CDR3 reads TGCGCCAGCGAGGGACTAGCGGGAGGACTCGGAGGGGAGCAGTACTTC. It codes for CASEGLAGGLGGEQYF.

The chain has TRBV5-5 and TRBJ1-3; D gene unclear. Trimming cost V 1 base and J 1 base, with 6 bases left between them. The germline V gene has CDR1 SGHKS and CDR2 YYEKEE (reference sequence). This CDR3 comprises 14 residues. CDR3 loop: CASSLTVSGNTIYF. CDR3 DNA: TGTGCCAGCAGCTTGACGGTTTCTGGAAACACCATATATTTT.

V usage is TRBV12-3 or TRBV12-4 and J usage is TRBJ2-7, with D hard to call. This CDR3 has 12 amino acids. Trimming stripped 5 bases from V and 1 base from J, with 6 bases between. The CDR3 region is CASSPQSYEQYF. The DNA of the CDR3 is TGTGCCAGCAGTCCTCAGTCCTACGAGCAGTACTTC.

Only a few counts were recorded for this clonotype. The chain recombines TRBV3-1 with TRBJ2-3; 8 positions agree with TRBD2. Germline CDR1 and CDR2: LGHDT and YNNKEL (reference sequence). The CDR3 length is 16 residues. V trimming: 4 bases; J trimming: 4 bases; junction bases outside the gene matches: 10. The CDR3 DNA reads as TGTGCCAGCAGCCCAGGACCGGGACTAGAAGCAGATACGCAGTATTTT. Encoded protein: CASSPGPGLEADTQYF.

About this clonotype: This may be a read error, as it is one base from a much larger clone. The chain has TRBV6-5 and TRBJ2-2; the D is unclear. Trimming removed 2 bases from V and 7 bases from J, with 5 bases in between. The CDR3 is 12 amino acids. Germline CDR1 is MNHEY and CDR2 is SVGAGI. This chain's CDR3 is CASSYQSGELFF. The CDR3 coding sequence is TGTGCCAGCAGTTACCAGAGCGGGGAGCTGTTTTTT.

There are many counts of this clonotype. This chain connects TRBV28 to TRBJ2-4; no reliable D call. Trimming cost V 5 bases and J 0 bases, with 14 bases left between them. Germline V lookup: CDR1 MDHEN, CDR2 SYDVKM. The CDR3 sequence is 16 residues long. The chain's CDR3 is CASSPRTDLAKNIQYF. The CDR3 nucleotides read TGTGCCAGCAGTCCGAGGACGGATCTAGCCAAAAACATTCAGTACTTC.

The V call is TRBV5-1, the J call TRBJ1-1; a weak D match, TRBD1 (6 bases). V lost 0 bases and J 7 bases, leaving 16 bases between the germline ends. CDR1 SGHRS and CDR2 YFSETQ come from the germline V gene. The CDR3 is made up of 15 amino acids. CDR3 DNA sequence: TGCGCCAGCAGCTTGGTTCGAACGGGGGCGGGTGAAGCTTTCTTT. It encodes CASSLVRTGAGEAFF.

Ten or more counts support this clonotype. V and J are TRBV29-1 and TRBJ1-1; TRBD1 matches 7 bases. CDR3 length equals 15 residues. Germline CDR1 SQVTM, CDR2 ANQGSEA. The ends lost 6 bases at V and 0 bases at J; junction bases unmatched: 10. The DNA for the CDR3 is TGCAGCGTCGAGATTACAGGGGACCTGAACACTGAAGCTTTCTTT. Its translation is CSVEITGDLNTEAFF.

The chain uses TRBV4-1 and TRBJ1-4; no clear D gene. The ends were cut back, 0 bases at V and 7 bases at J, with 18 bases in the middle. The CDR3 length is 17 residues. Germline lookup yields CDR1 MGHRA and CDR2 YSYEKL. The CDR3 spells CASSQDPPASGGEKLFF. CDR3 nucleotides: TGCGCCAGCAGCCAAGATCCTCCCGCAAGTGGAGGTGAAAAACTGTTTTTT.

This rearrangement joins TRBV18 to TRBJ1-1, with 12 bases lining up with TRBD1. Germline loops: CDR1 KGHSH, CDR2 LQKENI. The CDR3 loop spans 15 amino acids. Trimming at V came to 2 bases and at J to 7 bases, leaving 5 bases not matched to a gene. The CDR3 sequence is CASSPGDRGLLEAFF. In DNA form, the CDR3 reads TGTGCCAGCTCACCAGGGGACAGGGGGCTTCTTGAAGCTTTCTTT.

For this clonotype: A clone one base away is much larger, so this may be a read error. This sequence joins TRBV6-1 and TRBJ1-1; D is unresolved. Germline V CDR1 and CDR2: MNHNS, SASEGT. With 8 bases removed from V and 2 bases from J, the gap between germline ends came to 12 bases. This CDR3 is built from 13 residues. The CDR3 DNA follows: TGTGCCAGCGGGGTCCCACTTAACACTGAAGCTTTCTTT. Protein product: CASGVPLNTEAFF.

This clonotype was picked up a small number of times. The chain links TRBV7-2 to TRBJ2-2, with D possibly matching TRBD2 (6 bases). This CDR3 comprises 15 residues. CDR1 is SGHTA and CDR2 is FQGNSA in the germline V gene. V shed 1 base and J shed 9 bases, with 15 bases lying between them. CDR3 in amino acids: CASSLVGRNYRELFF. The DNA for the CDR3 is TGTGCCAGCAGCTTAGTGGGGAGGAATTATCGGGAGCTGTTTTTT.

This clonotype was counted only a few times. This chain links TRBV20-1 with TRBJ1-5; 8 positions match TRBD1. The germline V gene has CDR1 DFQATT and CDR2 SNEGSKA (reference sequence). The CDR3 sequence is 14 residues long. Trimming removed 6 bases from V and 5 bases from J; junction bases left unmatched: 9. In nucleotides, the CDR3 is TGCAGTGCCGGAGAGACAGGGGTGGATCAGCCCCAGCATTTT. This gives the protein CSAGETGVDQPQHF.

The chain employs TRBV10-2 and TRBJ1-6; 12 nucleotides agree with TRBD1. The germline gives CDR1 WSHSY, CDR2 SAAADI. This CDR3 region has 18 residues. V shed 4 bases and J 7 bases; nucleotides not matched to a gene: 11. Here the CDR3 reads CASSGPGQGAIMNSPLHF. The DNA of the CDR3 is TGCGCCAGCAGTGGCCCGGGACAGGGGGCAATCATGAATTCACCCCTCCACTTT.

The J gene is TRBJ1-1, the V gene TRBV28; D possibly corresponds to TRBD1 (5 bases). The CDR3 covers 16 residues. Trimming shortened V by 4 bases and J by 4 bases, and 19 bases separated the two germline ends. Germline V CDR1 and CDR2: MDHEN, SYDVKM. CDR3 nucleotides: TGTGCCAGCAGTTCCCAACGGGGGGGAGTCGGCACTGAAGCTTTCTTT. Translating it yields CASSSQRGGVGTEAFF. Together with reference TRBV28 and TRBJ1-1, the CDR3 gives the full variable domain: DVKVTQSSRYLVKRTGEKVFLECVQDMDHENMFWYRQDPGLGLRLIYFSYDVKMKEKGDIPEGYSVSREKKERFSLILESASTNQTSMYLCASSSQRGGVGTEAFFGQGTRLTVV.

The chain links TRBV28 to TRBJ2-1; 8 bases fit TRBD2. Germline CDR1 reads MDHEN; CDR2 reads SYDVKM. CDR3 length equals 16 residues. V lost 5 bases, J lost 0 bases, and 6 bases stayed unmatched. CDR3 nucleotides: TGTGCCAGCAGTACTAGCGGCCTGAGCTCCTACAATGAGCAGTTCTTC. Residues: CASSTSGLSSYNEQFF.

The chain recombines TRBV29-1 with TRBJ1-5; 9 bases fit TRBD1. V shed 6 bases and J 5 bases; nucleotides not matched to a gene: 8. The CDR3 sequence is 14 residues long. The germline V gene encodes CDR1 SQVTM and CDR2 ANQGSEA. The CDR3 protein is CSVGTGMVDQPQHF. For the CDR3, the DNA is TGCAGCGTGGGGACAGGGATGGTCGATCAGCCCCAGCATTTT.

The rearrangement uses TRBV3-1 and TRBJ2-5; D not resolved. With 4 bases removed from V and 5 bases from J, the gap between germline ends came to 8 bases. The CDR3 spans 12 residues. Germline V CDR1 and CDR2: LGHDT, YNNKEL (reference sequence). DNA of the CDR3: TGTGCCAGCAGCCGGCCCAGGGAGACCCAGTACTTC. Amino acids: CASSRPRETQYF.